The rows below give T cell receptor beta chains drawn from one sample of a study of PD-1 blockade in classical Hodgkin lymphoma. The method was immunoSEQ multiplex PCR; TCRdb's version includes in-frame clones alone and lacks a portion of them. The repertoire has 89,000 or so clones, about 93% of them found once; the top ten carry about 2.7%. Sample: peripheral blood mononuclear cells (PBMCs), taken before the second cycle of nivolumab. These receptors originate from a human donor with classical Hodgkin lymphoma. CDR3s include the opening cysteine and the closing phenylalanine or tryptophan. The order of the fields is clone size, D gene, J gene, V gene, CDR3 DNA, CDR3 protein. A D gene is named only where the DNA matches it firmly. The size field is filled for only some rows; it gives once, few, many or a size class.

clone_size: .; d_call: .; j_call: TRBJ1-4; v_call: TRBV5-6; cdr3_nt: TGTGCCAGCAGGGGGCGAACAGGGGAAAAACTGTTTTTT; cdr3_aa: CASRGRTGEKLFF
clone_size: once; d_call: .; j_call: TRBJ1-2; v_call: TRBV19; cdr3_nt: TGTGCCAGTAGCAGGGCCACCGGGACCCATCATGGCTACACCTTC; cdr3_aa: CASSRATGTHHGYTF
clone_size: .; d_call: .; j_call: TRBJ1-3; v_call: TRBV19; cdr3_nt: TGTGCCAGTAGTAGAGCTGGGAGCTCTGGAAACACCATATATTTT; cdr3_aa: CASSRAGSSGNTIYF
clone_size: few; d_call: .; j_call: TRBJ1-5; v_call: TRBV27; cdr3_nt: TGTGCCAGCAGTCCCCGTGGGGGTTATCAGCCCCAGCATTTT; cdr3_aa: CASSPRGGYQPQHF
clone_size: .; d_call: .; j_call: TRBJ1-5; v_call: TRBV5-1; cdr3_nt: TGCGCCAGCAGCTTGGATCAGGGACTTGGGCCCCAGCATTTT; cdr3_aa: CASSLDQGLGPQHF
clone_size: .; d_call: .; j_call: TRBJ2-2; v_call: TRBV14; cdr3_nt: TGTGCCAGCAGCCAAGATTTTGCCACCGGGGAGCTGTTTTTT; cdr3_aa: CASSQDFATGELFF
clone_size: .; d_call: .; j_call: TRBJ2-7; v_call: TRBV2; cdr3_nt: TGTGCCAGCAGGAGCAGAGGAACCTACGAGCAGTACTTC; cdr3_aa: CASRSRGTYEQYF
clone_size: once; d_call: .; j_call: TRBJ2-3; v_call: TRBV27; cdr3_nt: TGTGCCAGCAGTTTCGGGTCTAGCACAGATACGCAGTATTTT; cdr3_aa: CASSFGSSTDTQYF
clone_size: once; d_call: TRBD2; j_call: TRBJ2-7; v_call: TRBV2; cdr3_nt: TGTGCCAGCAGTGAAATGGGACTAGCGGCCTACGAGCAGTACTTC; cdr3_aa: CASSEMGLAAYEQYF
clone_size: .; d_call: TRBD2; j_call: TRBJ2-1; v_call: TRBV5-5; cdr3_nt: TGTGCCAGCAGCTTGAGACTAGCGGGAGATGAGCAGTTCTTC; cdr3_aa: CASSLRLAGDEQFF
clone_size: .; d_call: .; j_call: TRBJ1-1; v_call: TRBV10-3; cdr3_nt: TGTGCCATCAGCGCGGTGGGGTCGAACACTGAAGCTTTCTTT; cdr3_aa: CAISAVGSNTEAFF
clone_size: few; d_call: .; j_call: TRBJ1-1; v_call: TRBV14; cdr3_nt: TGTGCCAGCAGCCCGGCTAGGTACACTGAAGCTTTCTTT; cdr3_aa: CASSPARYTEAFF
clone_size: .; d_call: .; j_call: TRBJ2-5; v_call: TRBV28; cdr3_nt: TGTGCCAGCAGTTTAGTGATTCGAGAGACCCAGTACTTC; cdr3_aa: CASSLVIRETQYF
clone_size: .; d_call: .; j_call: TRBJ1-4; v_call: TRBV30; cdr3_nt: TGTGCCTGGAGTCTAACGGATGATAAACTGTTTTTT; cdr3_aa: CAWSLTDDKLFF
clone_size: once; d_call: TRBD1; j_call: TRBJ2-7; v_call: TRBV5-5; cdr3_nt: TGTGCCAGCAGCTATCAGGCAGGGGGCTTTTACGAGCAGTACTTC; cdr3_aa: CASSYQAGGFYEQYF
clone_size: .; d_call: TRBD2; j_call: TRBJ2-2; v_call: TRBV10-2; cdr3_nt: TGCGCCAGCAGTGTGGGGACTAGCGGACCCCCCGCGCTTTTT; cdr3_aa: CASSVGTSGPPALF
clone_size: .; d_call: TRBD2; j_call: TRBJ2-7; v_call: TRBV18; cdr3_nt: TGTGCCAGCTCACCACCGACTAGCGGGAGTGGGCGCGAGCAGTACTTC; cdr3_aa: CASSPPTSGSGREQYF
clone_size: .; d_call: .; j_call: TRBJ2-3; v_call: TRBV7-2; cdr3_nt: TGTGCCAGCAGCTTTTTAGCGGTTAGCACAGATACGCAGTATTTT; cdr3_aa: CASSFLAVSTDTQYF
clone_size: .; d_call: .; j_call: TRBJ1-1; v_call: TRBV5-4; cdr3_nt: TGTGCCAGCAGCTCACCCCAGGGGAGGTCTGAAGCTTTCTTT; cdr3_aa: CASSSPQGRSEAFF
clone_size: .; d_call: TRBD1; j_call: TRBJ1-5; v_call: TRBV11-2; cdr3_nt: TGTGCCAGCAGCTCCTTGACAGGGGATCATCAGCCCCAGCATTTT; cdr3_aa: CASSSLTGDHQPQHF
clone_size: .; d_call: TRBD2; j_call: TRBJ2-1; v_call: TRBV19; cdr3_nt: TGTGCCAGTAAAGCGGGAGGGGGAAATGAGCAGTTCTTC; cdr3_aa: CASKAGGGNEQFF
clone_size: .; d_call: .; j_call: TRBJ1-1; v_call: TRBV28; cdr3_nt: TGTGCCAGCAGTCCCAACCTGCAACCGACAGGCGGAATTCTGATGAACACTGAAGCTTTCTTT; cdr3_aa: CASSPNLQPTGGILMNTEAFF
clone_size: .; d_call: .; j_call: TRBJ1-1; v_call: TRBV5-5; cdr3_nt: TGTGCCAGCAGCTTGGTGCAGTCTGAAGCTTTCTTT; cdr3_aa: CASSLVQSEAFF
clone_size: .; d_call: TRBD2; j_call: TRBJ2-3; v_call: TRBV5-1; cdr3_nt: TGCGCCAGCAGCTCTTGGACTAGCGGGAGGAGCACAGATACGCAGTATTTT; cdr3_aa: CASSSWTSGRSTDTQYF
clone_size: .; d_call: TRBD2; j_call: TRBJ2-1; v_call: TRBV19; cdr3_nt: TGTGCCAGTAGTAGAAGGAAGGCTAGCGGGGAATACAATGAGCAGTTCTTC; cdr3_aa: CASSRRKASGEYNEQFF
clone_size: .; d_call: .; j_call: TRBJ2-5; v_call: TRBV5-4; cdr3_nt: TGTGCCAGCAGGAGACCAGGGCGTGTAGAGACCCAGTACTTC; cdr3_aa: CASRRPGRVETQYF